The next 28 T cell receptor beta chains were all read from a single sample in a study of cytomegalovirus exposure and HLA in healthy donors. PCR was performed using 60 Vbeta and 13 Jbeta primers. Only in-frame clones appear in the TCRdb table, and some are missing; sequencing was by immunoSEQ multiplex PCR. The data contain under 200,000 clones, approximately 88% of them singletons. The sequencing sample was made of PBMCs. The receptors stem from a man aged 30-40 years in good health and CMV-seronegative.

The chain combines TRBV9 with TRBJ2-7, with D maybe TRBD1 (7 bases). V lost 0 bases and J lost 6, with 13 bases in between. CDR3 length: 14 amino acids. Germline CDR1 and CDR2: SGDLS and YYNGEE. The CDR3 region has the DNA TGTGCCAGCAGCGTAGGGGGGGCAGGGGGCGAGCAGTACTTC. As protein: CASSVGGAGGEQYF. Drawing the rest from reference TRBV9 and TRBJ2-7, the complete variable domain is DSGVTQTPKHLITATGQRVTLRCSPRSGDLSVYWYQQSLDQGLQFLIQYYNGEERAKGNILERFSAQQFPDLHSELNLSSLELGDSALYFCASSVGGAGGEQYFGPGTRLTVT.

The rearrangement links TRBV28 to TRBJ1-1, with D possibly being TRBD1 (5 bases). Per the germline V gene, CDR1 is MDHEN and CDR2 is SYDVKM. The CDR3 sequence is 13 residues long. V dropped 3 bases and J dropped 5 bases, with 10 bases sitting between them. Here the CDR3 reads CASSFISGTEAFF. The CDR3, as DNA: TGTGCCAGCAGTTTTATCTCAGGGACTGAAGCTTTCTTT. Together with reference TRBV28 and TRBJ1-1, the CDR3 gives the full variable domain: DVKVTQSSRYLVKRTGEKVFLECVQDMDHENMFWYRQDPGLGLRLIYFSYDVKMKEKGDIPEGYSVSREKKERFSLILESASTNQTSMYLCASSFISGTEAFFGQGTRLTVV.

The chain recombines TRBV2 with TRBJ1-1, with TRBD1 matching 8 bases. The CDR3 runs to 13 residues. Germline V gives CDR1 SNHLY, CDR2 FYNNEI. V gave up 7 bases and J gave up 5 bases; unmatched junction bases: 6. Written as DNA, the CDR3 is TGTGCCAGCAAGCATGACAGGGGAACTGAAGCTTTCTTT. Protein: CASKHDRGTEAFF.

The chain has TRBV18 and TRBJ2-7, with a weak D call TRBD2 (5 bases). Deletions cut 0 bases from V and 6 bases from J, with 15 bases between. CDR1 and CDR2 from the germline V gene are KGHSH and LQKENI. The CDR3 is made up of 15 amino acids. CDR3 loop: CASSPPEGIVSEQYF. CDR3 nucleotide sequence: TGTGCCAGCTCACCACCTGAGGGTATTGTTAGCGAGCAGTACTTC.

In this sample, this clone turned up a few times. The chain is built from TRBV5-1 and TRBJ2-5; D may be TRBD1 (6 bases). With 4 bases removed from V and 1 base from J, the gap between germline ends came to 14 bases. The CDR3 runs to 15 residues. Germline V gene data show CDR1 as SGHRS and CDR2 as YFSETQ. The chain's CDR3 is CASSTSQGPQETQYF. The CDR3 DNA follows: TGCGCCAGCAGCACTAGTCAGGGGCCCCAAGAGACCCAGTACTTC.

This clone was observed a handful of times. J is TRBJ2-5 and V is TRBV2; no clear D. The CDR3 is made up of 15 amino acids. Germline CDR1 is SNHLY and CDR2 is FYNNEI. Trimming removed 4 bases from V and 3 bases from J, with 15 bases in between. The CDR3 region is CASSGGNPGKETQYF. The CDR3 DNA sequence: TGTGCCAGCAGTGGTGGTAACCCAGGCAAAGAGACCCAGTACTTC.

The chain carries TRBV29-1 and TRBJ2-5; D unresolved. CDR3 length equals 11 residues. Germline loops: CDR1 SQVTM, CDR2 ANQGSEA. The V and J ends lost 8 bases and 3 bases respectively, with 10 bases between them. For the CDR3, the DNA is TGCAGCAGCTCCCGCAAAGAGACCCAGTACTTC. Translating it yields CSSSRKETQYF. Together with reference TRBV29-1 and TRBJ2-5, the CDR3 gives the full variable domain: SAVISQKPSRDICQRGTSLTIQCQVDSQVTMMFWYRQQPGQSLTLIATANQGSEATYESGFVIDKFPISRPNLTFSTLTVSNMSPEDSSIYLCSSSRKETQYFGPGTRLLVL.

This rearrangement joins TRBV5-1 to TRBJ1-3; tentative D call: TRBD1 (6 bases). Trimming removed 4 bases at V and 5 bases at J, with 25 bases between. CDR1 is SGHRS and CDR2 is YFSETQ in the germline V gene. This CDR3 is built from 18 residues. Here the CDR3 DNA reads TGCGCCAGCAGCGGAGGCAAAATGGGGGGGCGAACTAGAAACACCATATATTTT. Translation: CASSGGKMGGRTRNTIYF.

The V call is TRBV28, the J call TRBJ2-6; a weak D match, TRBD2 (7 bases). The CDR3 length is 18 residues. CDR1 MDHEN and CDR2 SYDVKM come from the germline V gene. Trimming removed 2 bases from V and 2 bases from J, with 16 bases in between. The DNA for the CDR3 is TGTGCCAGCAGTTTAGAAGGGGGGGGCCTGGCTGGGGCCAACGTCCTGACTTTC. Translating gives CASSLEGGGLAGANVLTF.

This chain uses TRBV30 with TRBJ2-6; no clear D. The CDR3 length is 18 residues. Trimming shortened V by 4 bases and J by 0 bases, and 19 bases separated the two germline ends. The germline CDR1 and CDR2 sequences are GTSNPN and SVGIG (reference sequence). In nucleotides, the CDR3 is TGTGCCTGGATGAAAGGCCGGGTCTCAATCTCTGGGGCCAACGTCCTGACTTTC. Translating gives CAWMKGRVSISGANVLTF.

The rearrangement links TRBV7-6 to TRBJ2-3; 9 bases map to TRBD2. After removal of 2 bases from V and 5 bases from J, the junction contained 8 bases not matched to a gene. This CDR3 region has 16 residues. Germline loops: CDR1 SGHVS, CDR2 FNYEAQ. Here the CDR3 reads CASSLSSGMSGDTQYF. For the CDR3, the DNA is TGTGCCAGCAGCTTATCTAGCGGGATGAGTGGAGATACGCAGTATTTT. The variable domain in full, completed from reference TRBV7-6 and TRBJ2-3, reads GAGVSQSPRYKVTKRGQDVALRCDPISGHVSLYWYRQALGQGPEFLTYFNYEAQQDKSGLPNDRFSAERPEGSISTLTIQRTEQRDSAMYRCASSLSSGMSGDTQYFGPGTRLTVL.

This chain links TRBV6-6 with TRBJ1-1; D is possibly TRBD1 (5 bases). Between the trimmed V and J ends, which lost 8 bases and 5 bases, there was a span of 15 bases. The CDR3 has 13 residues. Germline V lookup: CDR1 MNHNY, CDR2 SVGAGI (reference sequence). CDR3 loop: CASVLVGGTEAFF. CDR3 bases: TGTGCCAGCGTTTTGGTGGGGGGGACTGAAGCTTTCTTT.

The V and J genes are TRBV21-1 and TRBJ2-7; the D call of TRBD2 is as the table states it, not checked on the DNA. TRBV21-1 is noted as a pseudogene. The CDR3 length is 15 residues. CDR3 coding DNA: TGTGCCAGCAGCAAAGGGAGGAGGGACGGCCACGAGCAGTACTTC. Translating it yields CASSKGRRDGHEQYF.

The CDR3 sequence: CASSPDREVPEKLFF. The DNA of the CDR3 is TGTGCCAGCAGCCCCGACAGGGAGGTCCCTGAAAAACTGTTTTTT. The chain uses TRBV7-9 and TRBJ1-4; TRBD1 aligns across 7 bases. The V and J ends lost 5 bases and 7 bases, in that order; junction bases with no gene match: 10. Germline V gives CDR1 SEHNR, CDR2 FQNEAQ (reference sequence). CDR3 length equals 15 residues.

V gene TRBV7-9 combines with J gene TRBJ1-3, with D perhaps TRBD1 (5 bases). CDR3 length: 14 amino acids. V lost 5 bases to trimming and J lost 0 bases, with 8 bases between them. CDR1 SEHNR and CDR2 FQNEAQ come from the germline V gene (reference sequence). CDR3: CASSLTDSGNTIYF. The CDR3 nucleotides are TGTGCCAGCAGCCTGACAGACTCTGGAAACACCATATATTTT.

The chain has TRBV7-3 and TRBJ1-2; D is ambiguous. The CDR3 runs 15 residues. CDR1 and CDR2 (germline): SGHTA, FQGTGA. The V end was cut by 5 bases, the J end by 1 base, with 14 bases between. The DNA for the CDR3 is TGTGCCAGCAGCCTTATGGCAGGAAGTAACTATGGCTACACCTTC. Its protein is CASSLMAGSNYGYTF.

The chain is built from TRBV5-4 and TRBJ2-5, with a possible D match to TRBD1 (5 bases). The CDR3 is 13 residues long. The germline gives CDR1 SGHNT, CDR2 YYREEE (reference sequence). Trimming left V 2 bases short and J 4 bases short, with 9 bases between. For the CDR3, the DNA is TGTGCCAGCAGCTTTCAGGGTACAGAGACCCAGTACTTC. This encodes CASSFQGTETQYF. Based on the CDR3 plus reference TRBV5-4 and TRBJ2-5, the full variable domain is ETGVTQSPTHLIKTRGQQVTLRCSSQSGHNTVSWYQQALGQGPQFIFQYYREEENGRGNFPPRFSGLQFPNYSSELNVNALELDDSALYLCASSFQGTETQYFGPGTRLLVL.

CDR3 protein: CASSEVTSGSSYNEQFF. Here the CDR3 DNA reads TGTGCCAGCAGTGAAGTAACTAGCGGGAGCTCCTACAATGAGCAGTTCTTC. The chain combines TRBV2 with TRBJ2-1; TRBD2 matches at 11 bases. Losses at the gene ends were 1 base for V and 0 bases for J; bases not matched to a gene: 2. The CDR3 is 17 residues long. Germline values: CDR1 SNHLY, CDR2 FYNNEI. The full variable domain, with the rest looked up from reference TRBV2 and TRBJ2-1, is EPEVTQTPSHQVTQMGQEVILRCVPISNHLYFYWYRQILGQKVEFLVSFYNNEISEKSEIFDDQFSVERPDGSNFTLKIRSTKLEDSAMYFCASSEVTSGSSYNEQFFGPGTRLTVL.

The genes are TRBV30 and TRBJ1-2; D is perhaps TRBD1 (5 bases). Germline CDR1 and CDR2: GTSNPN and SVGIG (reference sequence). V gave up 3 bases and J gave up 8 bases, with 25 bases separating them. The CDR3 runs to 16 residues. The CDR3 nucleotides read TGTGCCTGGAGCGATAATTTCGACAGTCTATATTCCGGCTACACCTTC. Its protein product is CAWSDNFDSLYSGYTF.

The chain employs TRBV5-5 and TRBJ2-7, with 9 bases identical to TRBD2. The CDR3 runs 18 residues. V dropped 4 bases and J dropped 1; count of bases not matched to a gene: 15. Germline assignment: CDR1 SGHKS and CDR2 YYEKEE (reference sequence). Here the CDR3 reads CASSLRGVPSGASYEQYF. The CDR3 bases are TGTGCCAGCAGCCTACGCGGGGTTCCTAGCGGGGCGTCCTACGAGCAGTACTTC.

The gene calls are TRBV30 and TRBJ1-3; D may be TRBD1 (5 bases). The V and J ends lost 5 bases and 0 bases respectively, with 8 bases between them. Germline V gene lookup returns CDR1 GTSNPN and CDR2 SVGIG (reference sequence). This CDR3 has 13 residues. CDR3 in DNA: TGTGCCTGGGACAGCGTCTCTGGAAACACCATATATTTT. This sequence encodes CAWDSVSGNTIYF.

The chain recombines TRBV29-1 with TRBJ1-1; D is undetermined. Per the germline V gene, CDR1 is SQVTM and CDR2 is ANQGSEA. The CDR3 has 12 amino acids. Trimming cost V 4 bases and J 3 bases, with 9 bases left between them. As DNA, the CDR3 is TGCAGCGTTGTGACTGAACACACTGAAGCTTTCTTT. Encoded protein: CSVVTEHTEAFF.

The chain is built from TRBV7-2 and TRBJ2-3; TRBD1 agrees at 11 bases. CDR3 length equals 15 residues. The junction had 5 bases not matched to a gene; V was cut back by 4 bases and J by 5 bases. Germline assignment: CDR1 SGHTA and CDR2 FQGNSA. DNA for the CDR3: TGTGCCAGCAGCTCCTTGGGACAGGGGGGAGATACGCAGTATTTT. Residues: CASSSLGQGGDTQYF.

This chain joins TRBV19 and TRBJ2-5; TRBD1 aligns across 7 bases. V was clipped by 9 bases and J by 4 bases; unmatched bases: 17. The CDR3 is 16 residues long. Germline CDR1 LNHDA, CDR2 SQIVND (reference sequence). This chain's CDR3 is CASPRRNRGGSETQYF. CDR3 sequence (DNA): TGTGCCAGCCCCCGACGGAACAGGGGCGGGTCAGAGACCCAGTACTTC.

This sequence joins TRBV6-1 and TRBJ2-7, with TRBD2 identical over 11 bases. The V gene end was trimmed by 6 bases and the J gene end by 1 base; junction bases not matched to a gene: 2. The CDR3 sequence is 14 residues long. From germline, CDR1 is MNHNS and CDR2 SASEGT. Written as DNA, the CDR3 is TGTGCCAGCAGCACTAGCGGGGGATCCTACGAGCAGTACTTC. It is translated as CASSTSGGSYEQYF.

CDR3 DNA sequence: TGTGCCAGCAGCTTCTCTATTCGTGGCGCGGACAGGCCCTCCGAGCAGTACTTC. It translates to CASSFSIRGADRPSEQYF. The rearrangement joins TRBV5-6 to TRBJ2-7, with 7 bases identical to TRBD1. Trimming at V came to 2 bases and at J to 6 bases, leaving 20 bases not matched to a gene. Germline V lookup: CDR1 SGHDT, CDR2 YYEEEE. The CDR3 loop spans 18 amino acids.

The sample holds one count of this clone. This chain links TRBV5-1 with TRBJ2-5; D is possibly TRBD1 (6 bases). Germline CDR1 reads SGHRS; CDR2 reads YFSETQ. The CDR3 runs 16 residues. The germline V and J ends were trimmed by 1 base and 2 bases, with 15 bases remaining between them. The CDR3 DNA reads as TGCGCCAGCAGCTTGCAGGTGGGGGCGAAACAAGAGACCCAGTACTTC. Protein product: CASSLQVGAKQETQYF.

In its sample, this clone was seen once. The V call is TRBV19, the J call TRBJ1-3; tentatively, D is TRBD1 (5 bases). This CDR3 is built from 15 residues. Trimming removed 7 bases from V and 1 base from J, with 14 bases in between. The germline V gene encodes CDR1 LNHDA and CDR2 SQIVND (reference sequence). The CDR3 loop is CASKGRATSGNTIYF. The CDR3 coding sequence is TGTGCCAGTAAGGGCAGGGCGACGTCTGGAAACACCATATATTTT. Based on the CDR3 plus reference TRBV19 and TRBJ1-3, the full variable domain is DGGITQSPKYLFRKEGQNVTLSCEQNLNHDAMYWYRQDPGQGLRLIYYSQIVNDFQKGDIAEGYSVSREKKESFPLTVTSAQKNPTAFYLCASKGRATSGNTIYFGEGSWLTVV.